Shown below are 25 T cell receptor beta chains from a single sample sequenced in a study of cytomegalovirus exposure and HLA in healthy donors. This PCR relied on a set of 60 Vbeta primers and 13 Jbeta primers. The repertoire was sequenced with immunoSEQ multiplex PCR; TCRdb's copy has only in-frame clones and lacks some. Among some 180,000 clones, roughly 80% were seen once, and the ten largest hold 2% to 2.5%. Sequenced: PBMCs. These TCRs come from a male donor in good health and CMV-seronegative.

This rearrangement joins TRBV9 to TRBJ2-5, with D maybe TRBD2 (7 bases). CDR3 size: 16 residues. Germline lookup yields CDR1 SGDLS and CDR2 YYNGEE. Deletions cut 0 bases from V and 1 base from J, with 13 bases between. The CDR3 is CASSVAGGGLQETQYF. In DNA, the CDR3 is TGTGCCAGCAGCGTAGCTGGCGGGGGCCTCCAAGAGACCCAGTACTTC.

The chain joins TRBV27 to TRBJ2-7, with TRBD1 identical over 7 bases. Germline trimming cut 6 bases from V and 2 bases from J; bases unmatched to any gene: 7. The V gene's germline CDR1 is MNHEY and CDR2 SMNVEV (reference sequence). The CDR3 is 14 residues long. The CDR3: CASRTRQGTYEQYF. In DNA form, the CDR3 reads TGTGCCAGCAGGACACGACAGGGAACCTACGAGCAGTACTTC.

J is TRBJ2-7 and V is TRBV11-2; D not certain. Germline V lookup: CDR1 SGHAT, CDR2 FQNNGV. Between the trimmed V and J ends, which lost 1 base and 3 bases, there was a span of 13 bases. This CDR3 has 15 residues. CDR3 in amino acids: CASSLGNSYFYEQYF. As DNA, the CDR3 is TGTGCCAGCAGCTTAGGAAACAGCTACTTCTACGAGCAGTACTTC.

The V and J genes are TRBV6-1 and TRBJ1-5; no definite D call. Deletions cut 2 bases from V and 6 bases from J, with 11 bases between. CDR3 length: 14 residues. The V gene's germline CDR1 is MNHNS and CDR2 SASEGT. CDR3 protein: CASSETITSQPQHF. The CDR3 region has the DNA TGTGCCAGCAGTGAAACCATTACCAGTCAGCCCCAGCATTTT.

This chain links TRBV5-5 with TRBJ2-7; 7 nucleotides align to TRBD1. The CDR3 length is 16 residues. Trimming removed 0 bases from V and 4 bases from J; junction bases left unmatched: 10. Germline CDR1 reads SGHKS; CDR2 reads YYEKEE (reference sequence). CDR3 nucleotide sequence: TGTGCCAGCAGCTTGGTCCTCGGGACAGTACCTTACGAGCAGTACTTC. Its translation: CASSLVLGTVPYEQYF.

V and J are TRBV27 and TRBJ1-2, with 9 bases identical to TRBD1. There are 13 residues in the CDR3. V gave up 5 bases and J gave up 8 bases; unmatched junction bases: 6. The germline V gene encodes CDR1 MNHEY and CDR2 SMNVEV (reference sequence). This chain's CDR3 is CASSEGQGGGYTF. The CDR3, as DNA: TGTGCCAGCAGTGAGGGACAGGGCGGAGGCTACACCTTC.

The chain links TRBV7-2 to TRBJ2-7; D uncertain. The germline V gene has CDR1 SGHTA and CDR2 FQGNSA. The CDR3 totals 11 residues. V dropped 0 bases and J dropped 6 bases, with 3 bases sitting between them. CDR3 coding DNA: TGTGCCAGCAGCTTAGCCTTCGAGCAGTACTTC. Translating it yields CASSLAFEQYF.

The table lists this clone with a count of one. The chain's CDR3 is CASSYRLDSGTYEQYF. The CDR3 coding sequence is TGTGCCAGCAGTTACCGTCTCGACTCGGGGACCTACGAGCAGTACTTC. The chain carries TRBV6-5 and TRBJ2-7, with a tentative D call TRBD2 (5 bases). Germline CDR1 reads MNHEY; CDR2 reads SVGAGI. The CDR3 runs 16 residues. Deletions cut 2 bases from V and 2 bases from J, with 16 bases between.

This clone is a singleton in its sample. The chain couples TRBV19 to TRBJ2-3; D is unresolved. Between the trimmed V and J ends, which lost 3 bases and 4 bases, there was a span of 11 bases. From germline, CDR1 is LNHDA and CDR2 SQIVND (reference sequence). This CDR3 is built from 14 residues. CDR3 DNA: TGTGCCAGTAGTATGGTATCTCGGTCAGATACGCAGTATTTT. Protein: CASSMVSRSDTQYF.

V usage is TRBV10-2 and J usage is TRBJ2-1; 7 bases match TRBD2. The CDR3 sequence is 15 residues long. J was trimmed by 3 bases and V by 6 bases; bases with no gene match: 8. CDR1 and CDR2 from the germline V gene are WSHSY and SAAADI. CDR3 sequence (DNA): TGCGCCAGCAGCAAGCGGGACCACTACTACAATGAGCAGTTCTTC. Encoded protein: CASSKRDHYYNEQFF.

A single count supports this clone. This chain uses TRBV5-1 with TRBJ2-7; 11 bases match TRBD1. CDR1 and CDR2 from the germline V gene are SGHRS and YFSETQ. J was trimmed by 6 bases and V by 5 bases; bases with no gene match: 13. This CDR3 has 16 amino acids. CDR3 sequence (DNA): TGCGCCAGCAGTTGGGTAGTAGGACAGGGGGCTCTCGAGCAGTACTTC. Its protein is CASSWVVGQGALEQYF. Variable domain in full (rest from reference TRBV5-1 and TRBJ2-7): KAGVTQTPRYLIKTRGQQVTLSCSPISGHRSVSWYQQTPGQGLQFLFEYFSETQRNKGNFPGRFSGRQFSNSRSEMNVSTLELGDSALYLCASSWVVGQGALEQYFGPGTRLTVT.

The genes are TRBV19 and TRBJ1-3; perhaps TRBD1 as D (6 bases). Germline V gene sequence: CDR1 LNHDA, CDR2 SQIVND (reference sequence). The ends were cut back, 7 bases at V and 2 bases at J, with 12 bases in the middle. The CDR3 spans 14 residues. The DNA for the CDR3 is TGTGCCAGTACTAACCGGGACACTGGAAACACCATATATTTT. Amino acids: CASTNRDTGNTIYF. Looking up the rest from reference TRBV19 and TRBJ1-3 gives the full variable domain: DGGITQSPKYLFRKEGQNVTLSCEQNLNHDAMYWYRQDPGQGLRLIYYSQIVNDFQKGDIAEGYSVSREKKESFPLTVTSAQKNPTAFYLCASTNRDTGNTIYFGEGSWLTVV.

V is TRBV28 and J is TRBJ2-7; D call uncertain. The length of the CDR3 is 14 residues. CDR1 and CDR2 from the germline V gene are MDHEN and SYDVKM. The V gene lost 6 bases and the J gene lost 6 bases, with 18 bases spanning the gap. CDR3 DNA: TGTGCCAGCAGCCAATCTCCTGCCGAGTTCGAGCAGTACTTC. This gives the protein CASSQSPAEFEQYF.

This chain links TRBV4-1 with TRBJ2-7; possible D gene TRBD2, 5 bases. CDR1 is MGHRA and CDR2 is YSYEKL in the germline V gene. This CDR3 spans 14 amino acids. The ends were cut back, 0 bases at V and 5 bases at J, with 11 bases in the middle. CDR3 sequence: CASSQDGRSDEQYF. CDR3 coding DNA: TGCGCCAGCAGCCAAGATGGGCGTAGCGACGAGCAGTACTTC.

This chain connects TRBV19 to TRBJ1-1; TRBD1 agrees at 10 bases. CDR1 is LNHDA, CDR2 SQIVND, per germline (reference sequence). Trimming cost V 3 bases and J 8 bases; bases outside gene matches: 18. This CDR3 is 18 amino acids long. CDR3 bases: TGTGCCAGTAGTATTGGGACAGGGGCCGCGGGGGCGCTTGGAGAAGCTTTCTTT. Translated, it gives CASSIGTGAAGALGEAFF.

The chain couples TRBV18 to TRBJ1-1; a weak D match, TRBD1 (6 bases). Trimming pared 5 bases from V and 4 bases from J, leaving 11 bases between. The CDR3 sequence is 13 residues long. The germline CDR1 and CDR2 sequences are KGHSH and LQKENI. CDR3 amino acids: CASSNRVLTEAFF. CDR3 nucleotide sequence: TGTGCCAGCTCAAACAGGGTTCTCACTGAAGCTTTCTTT.

In DNA form, the CDR3 reads TGTGCCAGCTCACCTGAAGTGACAGGGCATGGATACGAGCAGTACTTC. Translated: CASSPEVTGHGYEQYF. This chain joins TRBV18 and TRBJ2-7; 7 bases map to TRBD1. CDR1 and CDR2 from the germline V gene are KGHSH and LQKENI. The CDR3 has 16 residues. The V gene end was trimmed by 3 bases and the J gene end by 4 bases; junction bases not matched to a gene: 12.

The genes are TRBV20-1 and TRBJ1-2; D possibly corresponds to TRBD1 (5 bases). From germline, CDR1 is DFQATT and CDR2 SNEGSKA (reference sequence). There are 11 residues in the CDR3. The CDR3 bases are TGCAGCAGCCCCCAGGGTCACGGCTACACCTTC. It codes for CSSPQGHGYTF.

This clone has more than one count but fewer than ten. The V call is TRBV5-1, the J call TRBJ1-2; possible D gene TRBD1, 5 bases. The CDR3 runs to 13 residues. Germline-derived CDR1 and CDR2 are SGHRS and YFSETQ. V lost 5 bases, J lost 4 bases, and 12 bases lay in between. In nucleotides, the CDR3 is TGCGCCAGCAGTGATGGGGCTCTCTATGGCTACACCTTC. Protein product: CASSDGALYGYTF.

CDR3: CASSRGLAGGRETQYF. Here the CDR3 DNA reads TGTGCCAGCTCTCGGGGACTAGCGGGGGGGCGGGAGACCCAGTACTTC. The chain is built from TRBV27 and TRBJ2-5, with 16 bases identical to TRBD2. Losses at the gene ends were 8 bases for V and 5 bases for J; bases not matched to a gene: 8. The CDR3 contains 16 residues. Germline lookup yields CDR1 MNHEY and CDR2 SMNVEV (reference sequence).

This chain joins TRBV6-5 and TRBJ2-1; the match to TRBD2 covers 8 bases. Trimming at V came to 6 bases and at J to 7 bases, leaving 11 bases not matched to a gene. The CDR3 is made up of 15 amino acids. Germline V gives CDR1 MNHEY, CDR2 SVGAGI. The DNA of the CDR3 is TGTGCCAGCAGACTTCGGGAGGGGGTTTCAAATGAGCAGTTCTTC. This encodes CASRLREGVSNEQFF.

The chain is built from TRBV7-2 and TRBJ1-2; D is uncertain. The V and J ends lost 5 bases and 4 bases respectively, with 23 bases between them. The CDR3 has 17 amino acids. Germline-derived CDR1 and CDR2 are SGHTA and FQGNSA. CDR3 residues: CASSPRGHAVYAYGYTF. In nucleotides, the CDR3 is TGTGCCAGCAGCCCCCGCGGTCACGCCGTCTATGCCTATGGCTACACCTTC.

The chain joins TRBV7-9 to TRBJ2-7, with a possible D match to TRBD2 (6 bases). The CDR3 totals 12 residues. Germline lookup yields CDR1 SEHNR and CDR2 FQNEAQ (reference sequence). Between the trimmed V and J ends, which lost 8 bases and 2 bases, there was a span of 10 bases. The CDR3 is CASGTGAYEQYF. DNA of the CDR3: TGTGCCAGCGGCACGGGAGCCTACGAGCAGTACTTC.

The chain has TRBV5-1 and TRBJ2-1; weak D call: TRBD2 (6 bases). The CDR3 contains 14 residues. The V gene's germline CDR1 is SGHRS and CDR2 YFSETQ. The germline V and J ends were trimmed by 2 bases and 7 bases, with 13 bases remaining between them. The CDR3 region is CASSLGGAENEQFF. The CDR3 coding sequence is TGCGCCAGCAGCTTAGGAGGGGCAGAAAATGAGCAGTTCTTC.

V is TRBV10-1 and J is TRBJ1-1; D ambiguous. The CDR3 spans 17 residues. CDR1 WNHNN and CDR2 SYGVQD come from the germline V gene (reference sequence). Trimming cost V 4 bases and J 1 base, with 19 bases left between them. The CDR3 is CASSGTVDSGWNTEAFF. DNA of the CDR3: TGCGCCAGCAGTGGTACGGTGGACTCCGGTTGGAACACTGAAGCTTTCTTT.